Listed here are 18 T cell receptor beta chains from one sample, sequenced in a study of blood T cell repertoires in COVID-19. Clones were read by immunoSEQ multiplex PCR, and TCRdb kept only the in-frame ones, dropping some. The sample holds about 160,000 clones; about four fifths are singletons and the top ten take about 11%. The sequenced sample was peripheral blood. The receptor set was obtained from a man aged 60 to 69 with active or convalescent COVID-19.

The rearrangement links TRBV6-1 to TRBJ1-2, with 9 bases lining up with TRBD1. CDR1 and CDR2 (germline): MNHNS, SASEGT. The CDR3 spans 16 residues. After removal of 2 bases from V and 8 bases from J, the junction contained 12 bases not matched to a gene. This CDR3 is CASSETSTGGGWGYTF. The CDR3 region has the DNA TGTGCCAGCAGTGAAACGTCAACAGGGGGCGGCTGGGGCTACACCTTC.

The chain joins TRBV27 to TRBJ2-5, with 8 positions matching TRBD2. This CDR3 spans 14 amino acids. Germline V gene lookup returns CDR1 MNHEY and CDR2 SMNVEV (reference sequence). With 5 bases clipped from V and 5 bases from J, the junction kept 7 bases outside the gene matches. This chain's CDR3 is CASSRGREGETQYF. The DNA for the CDR3 is TGTGCCAGCAGTAGGGGACGGGAGGGGGAGACCCAGTACTTC.

This clone was observed once. The chain employs TRBV20-1 and TRBJ2-1, with 7 positions matching TRBD1. The V segment lost 8 bases and the J segment 3 bases; nucleotides outside the gene matches: 1. Germline loops: CDR1 DFQATT, CDR2 SNEGSKA (reference sequence). The CDR3 spans 11 residues. The CDR3 DNA is TGCAGTCGGACAGGCTACAATGAGCAGTTCTTC. This codes for CSRTGYNEQFF.

V is TRBV2 and J is TRBJ1-1; possibly TRBD1 for D (5 bases). The germline V and J ends were trimmed by 6 bases and 1 base, with 9 bases remaining between them. CDR1 is SNHLY, CDR2 FYNNEI, per germline. The CDR3 covers 13 residues. CDR3 region: CASREQANTEAFF. CDR3 nucleotide sequence: TGTGCCAGCAGGGAACAGGCGAACACTGAAGCTTTCTTT.

The genes are TRBV28 and TRBJ2-7, with 7 bases lining up with TRBD2. Germline V lookup: CDR1 MDHEN, CDR2 SYDVKM. The V and J ends lost 8 bases and 6 bases, in that order; junction bases with no gene match: 1. This CDR3 is built from 10 residues. CDR3 sequence: CASGRGEQYF. The CDR3 DNA is TGTGCCAGCGGGAGGGGCGAGCAGTACTTC.

This clone was observed a single time. This rearrangement joins TRBV6-6 to TRBJ1-2, with 7 nucleotides matching TRBD1. The CDR3 consists of 14 residues. The junction had 6 bases not matched to a gene; V was cut back by 7 bases and J by 1 base. Germline V lookup: CDR1 MNHNY, CDR2 SVGAGI (reference sequence). The CDR3 spells CASTYTGVNYGYTF. For the CDR3, the DNA is TGTGCCAGCACCTATACAGGGGTTAACTATGGCTACACCTTC.

This chain uses TRBV5-4 with TRBJ1-2, with D unclear. CDR1 SGHNT and CDR2 YYREEE come from the germline V gene (reference sequence). V gave up 0 bases and J gave up 4 bases, with 7 bases separating them. The CDR3 is 13 residues long. CDR3: CASSLAAVYGYTF. The CDR3 nucleotides read TGTGCCAGCAGCTTGGCTGCGGTCTATGGCTACACCTTC.

This clone was found a few times. The chain joins TRBV2 to TRBJ1-5; 7 bases agree with TRBD1. With V trimmed by 3 bases and J by 6 bases, 5 bases remained unmatched. The germline V gene encodes CDR1 SNHLY and CDR2 FYNNEI. The CDR3 totals 14 residues. This CDR3 reads CASSDGQGVQPQHF. The CDR3 coding sequence is TGTGCCAGCAGTGATGGCCAGGGGGTTCAGCCCCAGCATTTT. Filled out from reference TRBV2 and TRBJ1-5, the complete variable domain reads EPEVTQTPSHQVTQMGQEVILRCVPISNHLYFYWYRQILGQKVEFLVSFYNNEISEKSEIFDDQFSVERPDGSNFTLKIRSTKLEDSAMYFCASSDGQGVQPQHFGDGTRLSIL.

The genes are TRBV6-5 and TRBJ2-7, with D uncertain. The CDR3 is 12 amino acids. Looked up from germline, CDR1 is MNHEY and CDR2 is SVGAGI. The V and J ends lost 1 base and 6 bases respectively, with 7 bases between them. CDR3 sequence reads: CASSYFPGEQYF. The CDR3 DNA sequence: TGTGCCAGCAGTTACTTCCCAGGCGAGCAGTACTTC.

The CDR3 loop is CASGGTGAFRGTNEKLFF. DNA of the CDR3: TGTGCCAGCGGAGGGACAGGGGCCTTTCGAGGGACTAATGAAAAACTGTTTTTT. The chain uses TRBV28 and TRBJ1-4; 10 nucleotides agree with TRBD1. The CDR3 totals 18 residues. V gave up 8 bases and J gave up 2 bases; unmatched junction bases: 14. The germline CDR1 and CDR2 sequences are MDHEN and SYDVKM.

The CDR3 sequence: CASSDRGGWGRDGQPQHF. The DNA of the CDR3 is TGTGCCAGCAGCGACCGGGGGGGCTGGGGGCGCGATGGTCAGCCCCAGCATTTT. The chain employs TRBV7-2 and TRBJ1-5, with TRBD1 as a possible D gene (6 bases). Germline CDR1 is SGHTA and CDR2 is FQGNSA. The V gene lost 5 bases and the J gene lost 6 bases, with 26 bases spanning the gap. The CDR3 is made up of 18 amino acids.

This clone has only a few counts. The rearrangement links TRBV6-5 to TRBJ2-2; maybe TRBD1 (6 bases). Per the germline V gene, CDR1 is MNHEY and CDR2 is SVGAGI. V lost 10 bases and J 1 base, leaving 10 bases between the germline ends. This CDR3 is 13 amino acids long. The CDR3 DNA follows: TGTGCCACCGGGACACAGAACACCGGGGAGCTGTTTTTT. It encodes CATGTQNTGELFF.

The gene calls are TRBV7-9 and TRBJ2-5; D perhaps matches TRBD1 (5 bases). CDR3 length: 14 residues. V gave up 1 base and J gave up 4 bases, with 10 bases separating them. Germline V gives CDR1 SEHNR, CDR2 FQNEAQ (reference sequence). CDR3 DNA: TGTGCCAGCAGCTTAGGCCCTGACAGAGAGACCCAGTACTTC. Protein: CASSLGPDRETQYF.

This clone was observed a handful of times. J is TRBJ1-5 and V is TRBV24-1; TRBD1 aligns across 7 bases. The length of the CDR3 is 14 residues. V gave up 3 bases and J gave up 4 bases; unmatched junction bases: 2. Germline V gives CDR1 KGHDR, CDR2 SFDVKD. The CDR3 sequence: CATSDGTENQPQHF. CDR3 bases: TGTGCCACCAGTGATGGGACAGAAAATCAGCCCCAGCATTTT.

The CDR3: CASSLEPLGTYNQPQHF. For the CDR3, the DNA is TGCGCCAGCAGCTTGGAACCCCTAGGCACCTACAATCAGCCCCAGCATTTT. The rearrangement joins TRBV5-1 to TRBJ1-5, with unresolved D. CDR3 size: 17 residues. Trimming removed 0 bases at V and 3 bases at J, with 16 bases between. CDR1 is SGHRS, CDR2 YFSETQ, per germline.

This sequence joins TRBV4-2 and TRBJ1-2; 8 bases agree with TRBD1. The CDR3 sequence is 14 residues long. V gave up 3 bases and J gave up 3 bases; unmatched junction bases: 3. CDR1 LGHNA and CDR2 YNFKEQ come from the germline V gene. The CDR3: CASSHVTGDYGYTF. Written as DNA, the CDR3 is TGTGCCAGCAGCCACGTGACAGGGGACTATGGCTACACCTTC.

CDR3 protein: CASIQGDRYQETQYF. CDR3 DNA: TGTGCCAGCATCCAGGGGGACAGGTACCAAGAGACCCAGTACTTC. The rearrangement links TRBV6-6 to TRBJ2-5, with 8 bases lining up with TRBD1. Germline values: CDR1 MNHNY, CDR2 SVGAGI (reference sequence). V shed 7 bases and J 0 bases; nucleotides not matched to a gene: 7. This CDR3 is built from 15 residues.

This clone was picked up a small number of times. The chain links TRBV3-1 (or the pseudogene TRBV3-2) to TRBJ2-7; 9 bases align to TRBD2. J gave up 2 bases and V 0 bases, and 5 bases lay outside the gene matches. The CDR3 runs to 16 residues. The germline gives CDR1 LGHDT, CDR2 YNNKEL (reference sequence). The CDR3 nucleotides read TGTGCCAGCAGCCAAGATCTTGGACTAGCGACCTACGAGCAGTACTTC. Amino acids: CASSQDLGLATYEQYF.